A single sample gave rise to the 29 T cell receptor beta chains below, sequenced in a study of shared clonotypes between healthy human individuals. Produced via immunoSEQ multiplex PCR; TCRdb's table is partial and in-frame only. Of more than 2,000,000 clones in the sample, roughly 93% were seen once. The sequencing sample was made of naive CD4+ T cells from PBMCs. Subset given: CD45RA+ positively selected. The receptors derive from a man in his late teens or twenties in good health. Some clones in this sample may be carry-over from other donors' samples.

This clone was detected once. J is TRBJ1-4 and V is TRBV19; perhaps TRBD1 as D (6 bases). CDR1 and CDR2 (germline): LNHDA, SQIVND (reference sequence). This CDR3 region has 15 residues. The ends were cut back, 3 bases at V and 8 bases at J, with 16 bases in the middle. In nucleotides, the CDR3 is TGTGCCAGTAGTATGTCCCCAGGGGACCCGGAAAAACTGTTTTTT. The encoded protein is CASSMSPGDPEKLFF.

The gene calls are TRBV5-8 and TRBJ2-4, with TRBD2 matching over 7 bases. This CDR3 is built from 16 residues. The V segment lost 6 bases and the J segment 4 bases; nucleotides outside the gene matches: 13. Germline V gene lookup returns CDR1 SGHTS and CDR2 YDEGEE. This chain's CDR3 is CASILTGGYRKNIQYF. The CDR3 DNA sequence: TGTGCCAGCATCCTAACCGGGGGGTACAGAAAAAACATTCAGTACTTC.

This sequence joins TRBV11-2 and TRBJ2-2; 9 positions agree with TRBD1. There are 17 residues in the CDR3. CDR1 is SGHAT and CDR2 is FQNNGV in the germline V gene. V trimming: 3 bases; J trimming: 4 bases; junction bases outside the gene matches: 9. For the CDR3, the DNA is TGTGCCAGCAGCTTTGGACAGGGGATAGGAATCACCGGGGAGCTGTTTTTT. This translates into CASSFGQGIGITGELFF.

This chain connects TRBV7-6 to TRBJ2-3; 10 bases are shared with TRBD2. The trim removed 5 bases at V and 4 bases at J, leaving 3 bases unmatched. The length of the CDR3 is 14 residues. Germline CDR1 is SGHVS and CDR2 is FNYEAQ. The CDR3 sequence: CASSPGTSADTQYF. The CDR3 DNA follows: TGTGCCAGCAGCCCCGGGACTAGCGCAGATACGCAGTATTTT.

The chain combines TRBV7-3 with TRBJ2-1; possibly TRBD2 for D (5 bases). V lost 5 bases, J lost 8 bases, and 19 bases lay in between. CDR3 length equals 15 residues. CDR1 and CDR2 from the germline V gene are SGHTA and FQGTGA. The CDR3 region is CASSNSASPAYEQFF. CDR3 in DNA: TGTGCCAGCAGCAACAGTGCTAGCCCAGCGTATGAGCAGTTCTTC.

The chain links TRBV6-1 to TRBJ2-6; no definite D call. With 7 bases removed from V and 0 bases from J, the gap between germline ends came to 4 bases. CDR3 size: 13 residues. CDR1 and CDR2 from the germline V gene are MNHNS and SASEGT. CDR3 region: CASTVSGANVLTF. The DNA of the CDR3 is TGTGCCAGCACAGTCTCTGGGGCCAACGTCCTGACTTTC.

The chain couples TRBV14 to TRBJ1-1, with a tentative D call TRBD1 (5 bases). V was cut by 0 bases and J by 4 bases, with 15 bases left in between. The germline gives CDR1 SGHDN, CDR2 FVKESK. The CDR3 is made up of 16 amino acids. The CDR3 region is CASSQDPGQGGTEAFF. CDR3 DNA sequence: TGTGCCAGCAGCCAAGATCCGGGGCAGGGAGGCACTGAAGCTTTCTTT.

The rearrangement joins TRBV14 to TRBJ1-2, with D unclear. The CDR3 length is 13 residues. Germline CDR1 SGHDN, CDR2 FVKESK. V lost 1 base and J lost 4, with 7 bases in between. The CDR3 loop reads CASSQGFLYGYTF. CDR3 nucleotides: TGTGCCAGCAGCCAAGGTTTCCTCTATGGCTACACCTTC. Full variable domain (remainder filled in from reference TRBV14 and TRBJ1-2): EAGVTQFPSHSVIEKGQTVTLRCDPISGHDNLYWYRRVMGKEIKFLLHFVKESKQDESGMPNNRFLAERTGGTYSTLKVQPAELEDSGVYFCASSQGFLYGYTFGSGTRLTVV.

The chain joins TRBV11-2 to TRBJ2-2; D assignment may be TRBD1 or TRBD2 (5 bases each). The V and J ends lost 9 bases and 3 bases respectively, with 8 bases between them. Germline values: CDR1 SGHAT, CDR2 FQNNGV. CDR3 size: 12 residues. DNA for the CDR3: TGTGCCAGAGGGACCGACACCGGGGAGCTGTTTTTT. It encodes CARGTDTGELFF.

This chain connects TRBV10-3 to TRBJ1-2; D uncertain. The CDR3 consists of 14 residues. Trimming pared 1 base from V and 0 bases from J, leaving 6 bases between. The germline V gene encodes CDR1 ENHRY and CDR2 SYGVKD. The CDR3 sequence: CAISEYTTNYGYTF. The CDR3 coding sequence is TGTGCCATCAGTGAGTACACAACTAACTATGGCTACACCTTC.

The chain uses TRBV4-3 and TRBJ2-1, with D perhaps TRBD1 or TRBD2 (5 bases each). Trimming shortened V by 0 bases and J by 0 bases, and 15 bases separated the two germline ends. In germline, CDR1 is LGHNA, CDR2 YSLEER. The CDR3 is made up of 18 amino acids. The CDR3 DNA reads TGCGCCAGCAGCCAAGATCGTGGGGGTCTAAGCTCCTACAATGAGCAGTTCTTC. This codes for CASSQDRGGLSSYNEQFF.

The V call is TRBV9, the J call TRBJ2-3, with D perhaps matching TRBD2 (6 bases). V lost 3 bases and J 6 bases, leaving 11 bases between the germline ends. Germline CDR1 SGDLS, CDR2 YYNGEE. This CDR3 contains 13 residues. The CDR3 region is CASSAGRGDTQYF. CDR3 DNA sequence: TGTGCCAGCAGCGCCGGCCGGGGGGATACGCAGTATTTT.

The genes are TRBV7-9 and TRBJ1-2, with TRBD1 as a possible D gene (5 bases). The CDR3 sequence is 12 residues long. Germline CDR1 is SEHNR and CDR2 is FQNEAQ (reference sequence). Trimming took off 5 bases at V and 6 bases at J, with 10 bases between the two ends. Written as DNA, the CDR3 is TGTGCCAGCAGCGTTGGGGGACATGGCTACACCTTC. As protein: CASSVGGHGYTF.

V and J are TRBV5-1 and TRBJ1-2; D ambiguous. Germline CDR1 is SGHRS and CDR2 is YFSETQ. CDR3 length: 13 amino acids. Trimming shortened V by 2 bases and J by 1 base, and 6 bases separated the two germline ends. The CDR3 DNA reads TGCGCCAGCAGCTTTGAGAATAACTATGGCTACACCTTC. Its protein product is CASSFENNYGYTF.

The chain recombines TRBV25-1 with TRBJ2-1; D tentatively fits TRBD1 or TRBD2 (5 bases each). Germline V gives CDR1 MGHDK, CDR2 SYGVNS. This CDR3 contains 16 residues. The V end was cut by 3 bases, the J end by 6 bases, with 18 bases between. CDR3 in amino acids: CASSENTGASLNEQFF. In DNA, the CDR3 is TGTGCCAGCAGTGAGAACACCGGGGCCAGCCTCAATGAGCAGTTCTTC.

V and J are TRBV28 and TRBJ2-3, with a weak D call TRBD1 (5 bases). Trimming stripped 3 bases from V and 2 bases from J, with 18 bases between. The CDR3 loop spans 17 amino acids. Per germline, CDR1 MDHEN and CDR2 SYDVKM. CDR3 residues: CASSFPPTTVFTDTQYF. DNA of the CDR3: TGTGCCAGCAGTTTCCCCCCAACGACAGTTTTCACAGATACGCAGTATTTT.

CDR3 bases: TGTGCCTGGAGTGTACGCGGGCCTCGCCAAGAGACCCAGTACTTC. Encoded protein: CAWSVRGPRQETQYF. V and J are TRBV30 and TRBJ2-5; a weak D match, TRBD2 (5 bases). The CDR3 consists of 15 residues. V was trimmed by 0 bases and J by 1 base, leaving 12 bases between them. Germline V gene sequence: CDR1 GTSNPN, CDR2 SVGIG (reference sequence).

The chain is built from TRBV29-1 and TRBJ1-5; D gene uncertain. CDR1 is SQVTM and CDR2 is ANQGSEA in the germline V gene. There are 12 residues in the CDR3. Trimming shortened V by 5 bases and J by 6 bases, and 11 bases separated the two germline ends. The CDR3 loop is CSVKFGGQPQHF. The CDR3 DNA is TGCAGCGTTAAATTCGGAGGTCAGCCCCAGCATTTT.

A note on this clone: At one of its ends the junction is not consistent with the germline gene, which may arise from a read error. The chain has TRBV6-1 and TRBJ1-1; 7 nucleotides match TRBD1. Germline V lookup: CDR1 MNHNS, CDR2 SASEGT. This CDR3 has 13 residues. In DNA, the CDR3 is TGTGCCAGCAATCGCGGCAGGGATCAAGGGGGCCTCTTT. Its translation: CASNRGRDQGGLF.

The chain has TRBV11-3 and TRBJ2-5; either TRBD1 or TRBD2 may supply D (5 bases each). Trimming took 4 bases from V and 4 from J, leaving 13 bases between them. The CDR3 runs to 14 residues. Germline V gene data show CDR1 as SGHNT and CDR2 as YENEEA. The CDR3 DNA reads TGTGCCAGCAGCTATGGGGGAGTTGGAGAGACCCAGTACTTC. This sequence encodes CASSYGGVGETQYF. The variable domain in full, completed from reference TRBV11-3 and TRBJ2-5, reads EAGVVQSPRYKIIEKKQPVAFWCNPISGHNTLYWYLQNLGQGPELLIRYENEEAVDDSQLPKDRFSAERLKGVDSTLKIQPAELGDSAVYLCASSYGGVGETQYFGPGTRLLVL.

Comment on this clone: Compared with germline, one end of the junction differs, possibly owing to a read error. The chain is built from TRBV10-3 and TRBJ1-2, with TRBD1 as a possible D gene (6 bases). The CDR3 totals 12 residues. Germline V gene lookup returns CDR1 ENHRY and CDR2 SYGVKD. CDR3 DNA sequence: TGTGCCGTCAGTGAGTACAGGGATGGCTACACCTTC. The encoded protein is CAVSEYRDGYTF.

The chain employs TRBV15 and TRBJ2-4; 7 nucleotides align to TRBD1. V gave up 6 bases and J gave up 7 bases; unmatched junction bases: 6. Germline values: CDR1 LNHNV, CDR2 YYDKDF (reference sequence). The CDR3 spans 13 residues. CDR3 DNA: TGTGCCACCAGGTTGGACAGGAGGAACATTCAGTACTTC. Amino acids: CATRLDRRNIQYF.

A single count supports this clone. The chain has TRBV28 and TRBJ2-1; 9 bases are shared with TRBD1. Germline CDR1 MDHEN, CDR2 SYDVKM. V lost 4 bases, J lost 6 bases, and 7 bases stayed unmatched. The CDR3 runs to 15 residues. The CDR3 loop reads CASSSTGGAPNEQFF. The CDR3 DNA reads TGTGCCAGCAGTTCTACAGGGGGCGCACCCAATGAGCAGTTCTTC. The whole variable domain, filled in from reference TRBV28 and TRBJ2-1, reads DVKVTQSSRYLVKRTGEKVFLECVQDMDHENMFWYRQDPGLGLRLIYFSYDVKMKEKGDIPEGYSVSREKKERFSLILESASTNQTSMYLCASSSTGGAPNEQFFGPGTRLTVL.

With regard to this clone: The sample carries other DNA sequences with the same CDR3. This chain joins TRBV7-9 and TRBJ2-7; D unclear. CDR3 length: 14 amino acids. CDR1 is SEHNR and CDR2 is FQNEAQ in the germline V gene (reference sequence). Trimming removed 4 bases at V and 0 bases at J, with 10 bases between. The CDR3 DNA reads as TGTGCCAGCAGCTCAACCGGATCCTCCTACGAGCAGTACTTC. The encoded protein is CASSSTGSSYEQYF.

This chain connects TRBV19 to TRBJ1-5, with TRBD1 as a possible D gene (6 bases). Per the germline V gene, CDR1 is LNHDA and CDR2 is SQIVND (reference sequence). Trimming removed 2 bases from V and 0 bases from J, with 11 bases in between. The CDR3 loop spans 16 amino acids. The CDR3 reads CASSIRTVYSNQPQHF. The DNA for the CDR3 is TGTGCCAGTAGTATACGGACAGTTTATAGCAATCAGCCCCAGCATTTT.

A note on this clone: This sample also contains other DNA sequences that code for the same CDR3. CDR3 sequence: CASSRGGTDTQYF. CDR3 DNA sequence: TGTGCCAGCAGTCGGGGGGGCACAGATACGCAGTATTTT. The gene calls are TRBV28 and TRBJ2-3; TRBD2 matches at 7 bases. The CDR3 loop spans 13 amino acids. V was pared by 5 bases and J by 1 base, with 0 bases of the junction left unmatched. Germline V gene lookup returns CDR1 MDHEN and CDR2 SYDVKM.

This chain uses TRBV30 with TRBJ2-7; D gene unclear. V lost 7 bases and J lost 1, with 11 bases in between. CDR3 length equals 12 residues. CDR1 is GTSNPN and CDR2 is SVGIG in the germline V gene (reference sequence). The CDR3 DNA reads as TGTGCCTCGCAAGGACCGTCCTACGAGCAGTACTTC. This translates into CASQGPSYEQYF.

V and J are TRBV29-1 and TRBJ2-3; 7 nucleotides match TRBD1. The CDR3 has 14 residues. V shed 6 bases and J 2 bases; nucleotides not matched to a gene: 8. Germline values: CDR1 SQVTM, CDR2 ANQGSEA. Written as DNA, the CDR3 is TGCAGCGTCCTGGACAGGCTTCACACAGATACGCAGTATTTT. It specifies CSVLDRLHTDTQYF.

This clone has only one observation. The chain is built from TRBV27 and TRBJ2-5, with D uncertain. CDR1 MNHEY and CDR2 SMNVEV come from the germline V gene (reference sequence). Trimming pared 6 bases from V and 9 bases from J, leaving 20 bases between. The CDR3 contains 14 residues. The CDR3 bases are TGTGCCAGCAGAGTCGGATGGGAAGGCGGCGCCCAGTACTTC. Translation: CASRVGWEGGAQYF.